Here is one T cell receptor (beta chain) with its context. These data are taken from a study of blood T cell repertoires in COVID-19. Clones were sequenced by immunoSEQ multiplex PCR, and TCRdb holds only the in-frame ones, with some missing. The sample yields about 440,000 clones, around 90% seen once. Trimming pared 3 bases from V and 6 bases from J, leaving 18 bases between. Per germline, CDR1 LNHDA and CDR2 SQIVND (reference sequence). The CDR3 extends over 16 amino acids. This TCR came from a man between 18 and 35 years old who had recovered from COVID-19. The sequenced sample consisted of PBMCs or T cells enriched from blood (not recorded which). The V and J genes are TRBV19 and TRBJ1-5; D possibly corresponds to TRBD1 (6 bases). The CDR3 reads CASSIETGQLRQPQHF. CDR3 nucleotides: TGTGCCAGTAGTATCGAGACCGGACAGTTGCGTCAGCCCCAGCATTTT.